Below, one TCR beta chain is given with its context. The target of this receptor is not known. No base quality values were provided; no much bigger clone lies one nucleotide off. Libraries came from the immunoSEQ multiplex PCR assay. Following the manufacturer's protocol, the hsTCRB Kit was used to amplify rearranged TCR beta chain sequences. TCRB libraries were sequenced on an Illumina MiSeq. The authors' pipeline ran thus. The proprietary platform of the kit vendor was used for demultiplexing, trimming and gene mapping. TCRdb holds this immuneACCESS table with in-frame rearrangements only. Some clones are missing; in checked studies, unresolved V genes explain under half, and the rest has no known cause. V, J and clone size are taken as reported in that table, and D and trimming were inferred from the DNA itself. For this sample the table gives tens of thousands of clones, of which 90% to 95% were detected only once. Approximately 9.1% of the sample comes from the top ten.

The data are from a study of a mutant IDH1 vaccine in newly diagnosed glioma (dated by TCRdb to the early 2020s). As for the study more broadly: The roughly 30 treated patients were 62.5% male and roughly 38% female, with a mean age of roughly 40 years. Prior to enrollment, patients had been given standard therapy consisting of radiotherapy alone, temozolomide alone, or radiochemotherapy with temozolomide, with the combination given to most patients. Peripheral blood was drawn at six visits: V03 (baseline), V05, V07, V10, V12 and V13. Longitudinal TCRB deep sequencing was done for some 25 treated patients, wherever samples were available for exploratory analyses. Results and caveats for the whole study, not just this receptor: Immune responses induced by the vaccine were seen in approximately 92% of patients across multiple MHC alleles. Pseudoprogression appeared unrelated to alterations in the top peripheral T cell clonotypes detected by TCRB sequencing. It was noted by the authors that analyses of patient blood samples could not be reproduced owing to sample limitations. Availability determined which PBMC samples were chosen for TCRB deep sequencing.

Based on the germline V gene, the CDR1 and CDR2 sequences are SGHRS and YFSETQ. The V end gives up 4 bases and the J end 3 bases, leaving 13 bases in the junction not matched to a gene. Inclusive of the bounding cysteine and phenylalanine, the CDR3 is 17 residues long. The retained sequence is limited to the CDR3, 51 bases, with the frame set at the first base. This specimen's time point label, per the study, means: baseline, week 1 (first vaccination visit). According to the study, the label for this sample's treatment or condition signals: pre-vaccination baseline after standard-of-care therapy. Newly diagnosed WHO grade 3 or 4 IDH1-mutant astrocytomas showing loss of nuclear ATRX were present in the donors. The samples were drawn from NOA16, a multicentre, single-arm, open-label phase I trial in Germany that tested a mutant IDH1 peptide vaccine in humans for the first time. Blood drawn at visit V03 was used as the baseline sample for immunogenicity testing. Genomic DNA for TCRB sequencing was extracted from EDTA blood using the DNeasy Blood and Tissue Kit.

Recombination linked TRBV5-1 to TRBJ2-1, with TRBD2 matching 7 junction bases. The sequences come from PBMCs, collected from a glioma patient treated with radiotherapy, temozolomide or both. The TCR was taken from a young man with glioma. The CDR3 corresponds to CASSTPPASGVYNEQFF. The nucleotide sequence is TGCGCCAGCAGCACCCCGCCGGCTAGCGGCGTCTACAATGAGCAGTTCTTC. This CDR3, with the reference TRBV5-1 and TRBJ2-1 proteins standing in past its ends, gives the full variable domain KAGVTQTPRYLIKTRGQQVTLSCSPISGHRSVSWYQQTPGQGLQFLFEYFSETQRNKGNFPGRFSGRQFSNSRSEMNVSTLELGDSALYLCASSTPPASGVYNEQFFGPGTRLTVL.